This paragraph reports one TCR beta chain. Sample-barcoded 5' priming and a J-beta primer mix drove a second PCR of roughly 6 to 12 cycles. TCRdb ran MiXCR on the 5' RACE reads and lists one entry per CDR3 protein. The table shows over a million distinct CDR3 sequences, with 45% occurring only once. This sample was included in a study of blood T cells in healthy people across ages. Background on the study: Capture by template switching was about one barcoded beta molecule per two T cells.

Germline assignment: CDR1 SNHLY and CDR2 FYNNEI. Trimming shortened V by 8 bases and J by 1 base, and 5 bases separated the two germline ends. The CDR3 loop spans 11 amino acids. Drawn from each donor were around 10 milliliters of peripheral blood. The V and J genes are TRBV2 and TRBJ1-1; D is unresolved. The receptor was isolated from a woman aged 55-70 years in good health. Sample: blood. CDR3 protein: CASHRNTEAFF. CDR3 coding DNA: TGTGCCAGCCACCGGAACACTGAAGCTTTCTTT.